These T cell receptor beta chains were read from a single sample in a study of shared clonotypes between healthy human individuals. The protocol was immunoSEQ multiplex PCR, while the TCRdb copy is restricted to in-frame clones and leaves out a portion. This table holds 900,000 to 1,200,000 clones, 78% found once. The sequenced sample was memory CD4+ T cells from PBMCs. These receptors came from a man aged 18 to 35 in good health. Some clones in this sample may be carry-over from other donors' samples. CDR3s include the opening cysteine and the closing phenylalanine or tryptophan.

V gene: TRBV5-6
J gene: TRBJ1-1
CDR3 protein: CASSSDRLAEAFF

V gene: TRBV30
J gene: TRBJ1-4
CDR3 protein: CAWSAGALNEKLFF

V gene: TRBV7-2
J gene: TRBJ1-1
CDR3 protein: CASSLGLTGGTEAFF

V gene: TRBV28
J gene: TRBJ2-5
CDR3 protein: CASSPIPRLYYQETQYF

V gene: TRBV5-6
J gene: TRBJ2-3
CDR3 protein: CASSLGWGDEADTQYF

V gene: TRBV30
J gene: TRBJ1-1
CDR3 protein: CAWSAGVNTEAFF

V gene: TRBV5-1
J gene: TRBJ2-5
CDR3 protein: CASSLLGANQETQYF

V gene: TRBV19
J gene: TRBJ1-2
CDR3 protein: CATAMMNYGYTF

V gene: TRBV30
J gene: TRBJ2-1
CDR3 protein: CAWSVMGTSGFSYNEQFF

V gene: TRBV2
J gene: TRBJ2-7
CDR3 protein: CASSPGQGNYEQYF

V gene: TRBV2
J gene: TRBJ2-4
CDR3 protein: CASNQGTAPGYF

V gene: TRBV15
J gene: TRBJ2-7
CDR3 protein: CATKSGLAGGDEQYF

V gene: TRBV6-1
J gene: TRBJ1-1
CDR3 protein: CASSVALNTEAFF

V gene: TRBV9
J gene: TRBJ2-1
CDR3 protein: CASSVVSSGSGEQFF

V gene: TRBV5-1
J gene: TRBJ2-3
CDR3 protein: CASSFDGTSRTDTQYF

V gene: TRBV6-6
J gene: TRBJ2-7
CDR3 protein: CASSPTGTGLYF

V gene: TRBV30
J gene: TRBJ1-2
CDR3 protein: CAWSVNLGLGYTF

V gene: TRBV29-1
J gene: TRBJ2-5
CDR3 protein: CSAGDRGGETQYF

V gene: TRBV11-2
J gene: TRBJ2-5
CDR3 protein: CASSLGAGTQYF

V gene: TRBV7-9
J gene: TRBJ1-2
CDR3 protein: CASSLADRVHGYTF

V gene: TRBV18
J gene: TRBJ2-2
CDR3 protein: CASSPLRGMTGELFF

V gene: TRBV29-1
J gene: TRBJ1-1
CDR3 protein: CSVEGGWGMDTEAFF

V gene: TRBV28
J gene: TRBJ1-3
CDR3 protein: CASRMGGMGNTIYF

V gene: TRBV11-2
J gene: TRBJ2-7
CDR3 protein: CASSFRDGRSYEQYF

V gene: TRBV18
J gene: TRBJ1-5
CDR3 protein: CASSPAGASNQPQHF

V gene: TRBV5-1
J gene: TRBJ1-2
CDR3 protein: CASSLSTGETYGYTF

V gene: TRBV19
J gene: TRBJ2-2
CDR3 protein: CASLYFTGELFF

V gene: TRBV6-5
J gene: TRBJ2-2
CDR3 protein: CASSLGLAGVGELFF

V gene: TRBV7-6
J gene: TRBJ2-2
CDR3 protein: CASSLMSNTGELFF

V gene: TRBV18
J gene: TRBJ1-1
CDR3 protein: CASSPGQGVTEAFF

V gene: TRBV14
J gene: TRBJ1-3
CDR3 protein: CASSQAIRTSGNTIYF

V gene: TRBV11-2
J gene: TRBJ1-2
CDR3 protein: CASSSSAVGYTF

V gene: TRBV19
J gene: TRBJ2-7
CDR3 protein: CASSIGGRTGFEQYF